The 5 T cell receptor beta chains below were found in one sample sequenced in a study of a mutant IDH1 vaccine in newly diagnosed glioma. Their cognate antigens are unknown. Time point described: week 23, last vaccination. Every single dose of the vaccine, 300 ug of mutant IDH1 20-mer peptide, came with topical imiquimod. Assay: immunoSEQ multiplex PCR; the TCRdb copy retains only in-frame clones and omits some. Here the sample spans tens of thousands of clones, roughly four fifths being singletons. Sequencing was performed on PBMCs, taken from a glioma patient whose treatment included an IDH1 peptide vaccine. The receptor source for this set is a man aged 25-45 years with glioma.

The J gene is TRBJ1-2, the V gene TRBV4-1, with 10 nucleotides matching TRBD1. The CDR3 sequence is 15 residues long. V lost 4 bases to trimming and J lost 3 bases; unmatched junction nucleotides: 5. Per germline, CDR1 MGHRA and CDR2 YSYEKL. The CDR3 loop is CASSLDRGLDYGYTF. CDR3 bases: TGCGCCAGCAGCCTAGACAGGGGGCTTGACTATGGCTACACCTTC.

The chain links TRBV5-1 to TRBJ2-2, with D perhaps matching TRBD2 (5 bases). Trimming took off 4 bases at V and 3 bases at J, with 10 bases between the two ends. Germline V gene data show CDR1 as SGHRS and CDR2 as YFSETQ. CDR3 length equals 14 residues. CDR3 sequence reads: CASSAGLYTGELFF. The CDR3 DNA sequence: TGCGCCAGCAGCGCAGGACTTTACACCGGGGAGCTGTTTTTT.

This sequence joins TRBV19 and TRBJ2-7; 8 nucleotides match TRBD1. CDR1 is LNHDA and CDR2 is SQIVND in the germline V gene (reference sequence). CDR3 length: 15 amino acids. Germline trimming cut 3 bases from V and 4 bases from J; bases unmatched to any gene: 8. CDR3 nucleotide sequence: TGTGCCAGTAGTATCGGACAGGGAAAGTTTTACGAGCAGTACTTC. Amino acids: CASSIGQGKFYEQYF.

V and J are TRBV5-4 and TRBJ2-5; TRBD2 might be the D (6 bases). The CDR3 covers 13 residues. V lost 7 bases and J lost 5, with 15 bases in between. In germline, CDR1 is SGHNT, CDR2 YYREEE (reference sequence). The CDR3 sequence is CASAWRGGETQYF. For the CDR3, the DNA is TGTGCCAGCGCCTGGAGGGGCGGGGAGACCCAGTACTTC.

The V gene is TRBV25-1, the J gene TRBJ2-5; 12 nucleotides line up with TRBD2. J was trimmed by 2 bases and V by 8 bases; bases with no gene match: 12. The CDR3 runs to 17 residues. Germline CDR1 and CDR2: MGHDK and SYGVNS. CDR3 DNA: TGTGCCAGCGCGACTAGCGGGAGCTTCGTCTCTCAAGAGACCCAGTACTTC. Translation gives CASATSGSFVSQETQYF.